A single sample is the source of the 7 T cell receptor beta chains below, sequenced in a study of technical replicates of blood from several donors. Sequenced by immunoSEQ multiplex PCR; TCRdb stores in-frame clones only, minus some. The sample holds 74,000 or so clones, about 96% seen once. The sequencing sample was made of T cells isolated from PBMCs. The receptors originated from a human donor in good health.

The chain carries TRBV28 and TRBJ2-1; a weak D match, TRBD2 (6 bases). V was pared by 6 bases and J by 6 bases, with 21 bases between. Germline V gene data show CDR1 as MDHEN and CDR2 as SYDVKM. This CDR3 contains 16 residues. The CDR3 protein is CASRPLGLAALNEQFF. The CDR3 DNA reads as TGTGCCAGCAGACCTCTGGGACTGGCCGCTCTCAATGAGCAGTTCTTC.

The chain employs TRBV18 and TRBJ2-2, with 11 bases lining up with TRBD2. The junction had 6 bases not matched to a gene; V was cut back by 6 bases and J by 0 bases. This CDR3 has 17 amino acids. Germline V gene lookup returns CDR1 KGHSH and CDR2 LQKENI. The CDR3, as DNA: TGTGCCAGCTCGAGACTAGCGGGAATATCGAACACCGGGGAGCTGTTTTTT. This sequence encodes CASSRLAGISNTGELFF.

This clone occurred once. This chain joins TRBV7-9 and TRBJ2-5; TRBD1 aligns across 8 bases. Germline CDR1 is SEHNR and CDR2 is FQNEAQ (reference sequence). CDR3 length: 16 residues. With V trimmed by 3 bases and J by 2 bases, 8 bases remained unmatched. Here the CDR3 DNA reads TGTGCCAGCAGCTTGCCCTCGGGACAGGCACAAGAGACCCAGTACTTC. Translated, it gives CASSLPSGQAQETQYF. The whole variable domain, remainder taken from reference TRBV7-9 and TRBJ2-5, is DTGVSQNPRHKITKRGQNVTFRCDPISEHNRLYWYRQTLGQGPEFLTYFQNEAQLEKSRLLSDRFSAERPKGSFSTLEIQRTEQGDSAMYLCASSLPSGQAQETQYFGPGTRLLVL.

The chain joins TRBV4-1 to TRBJ1-1; D gene unclear. The germline V gene has CDR1 MGHRA and CDR2 YSYEKL. Deletions cut 7 bases from V and 1 base from J, with 10 bases between. This CDR3 comprises 13 residues. In DNA form, the CDR3 reads TGCGCCAGCAAAAATATCGGGAACACTGAAGCTTTCTTT. Amino acid sequence: CASKNIGNTEAFF.

The V and J genes are TRBV27 and TRBJ2-3; D unclear. V was trimmed by 0 bases and J by 2 bases, leaving 12 bases between them. This CDR3 is 16 amino acids long. Germline V CDR1 and CDR2: MNHEY, SMNVEV (reference sequence). CDR3 coding DNA: TGTGCCAGCAGTTTATCCCGCGGCCAATACACAGATACGCAGTATTTT. This encodes CASSLSRGQYTDTQYF.

The CDR3 region is CASRLAGVLSHGYTF. The CDR3 DNA reads TGTGCCAGCAGGCTGGCAGGCGTTTTAAGTCATGGCTACACCTTC. V and J are TRBV2 and TRBJ1-2; D not certain. V lost 6 bases, J lost 6 bases, and 20 bases lay in between. The germline V gene encodes CDR1 SNHLY and CDR2 FYNNEI. This CDR3 comprises 15 residues.

The rearrangement uses TRBV7-3 and TRBJ1-1; a weak D match, TRBD1 (5 bases). Germline V gives CDR1 SGHTA, CDR2 FQGTGA. The CDR3 length is 14 residues. V was trimmed by 5 bases and J by 4 bases, leaving 14 bases between them. In nucleotides, the CDR3 is TGTGCCAGCAGCCCCGCGGGGGGGACCACTGAAGCTTTCTTT. Translation gives CASSPAGGTTEAFF.